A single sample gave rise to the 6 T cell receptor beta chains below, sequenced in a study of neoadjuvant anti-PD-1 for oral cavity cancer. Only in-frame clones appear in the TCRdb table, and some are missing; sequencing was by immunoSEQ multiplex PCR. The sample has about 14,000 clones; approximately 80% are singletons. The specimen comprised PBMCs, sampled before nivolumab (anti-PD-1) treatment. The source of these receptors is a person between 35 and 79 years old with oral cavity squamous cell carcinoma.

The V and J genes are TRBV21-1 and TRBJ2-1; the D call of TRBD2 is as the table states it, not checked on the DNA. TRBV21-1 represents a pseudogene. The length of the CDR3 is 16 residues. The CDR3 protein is CAIPGSQSPRGNEQFF. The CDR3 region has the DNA TGTGCCATCCCGGGGTCTCAGTCCCCACGAGGTAATGAGCAGTTCTTC.

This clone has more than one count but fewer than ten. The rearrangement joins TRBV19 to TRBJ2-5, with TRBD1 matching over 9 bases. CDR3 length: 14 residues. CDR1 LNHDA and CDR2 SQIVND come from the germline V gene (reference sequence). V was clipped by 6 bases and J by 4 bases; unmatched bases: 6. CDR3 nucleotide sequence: TGTGCCAGTAGCCGACAGGGGGTGGGAGAGACCCAGTACTTC. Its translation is CASSRQGVGETQYF.

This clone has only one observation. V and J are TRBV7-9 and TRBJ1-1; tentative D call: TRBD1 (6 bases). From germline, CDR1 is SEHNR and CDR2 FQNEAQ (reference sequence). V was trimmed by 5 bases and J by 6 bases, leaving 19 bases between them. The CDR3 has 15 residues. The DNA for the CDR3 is TGTGCCAGCAGCCCGGTCGGGGGGGCGTTGGCTGAAGCTTTCTTT. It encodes CASSPVGGALAEAFF.

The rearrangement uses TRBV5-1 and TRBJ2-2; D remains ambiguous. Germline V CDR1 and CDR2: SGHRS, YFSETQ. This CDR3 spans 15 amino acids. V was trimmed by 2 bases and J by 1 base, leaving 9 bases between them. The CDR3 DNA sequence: TGCGCCAGCAGCTTCCGGAGATGGAACACCGGGGAGCTGTTTTTT. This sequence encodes CASSFRRWNTGELFF.

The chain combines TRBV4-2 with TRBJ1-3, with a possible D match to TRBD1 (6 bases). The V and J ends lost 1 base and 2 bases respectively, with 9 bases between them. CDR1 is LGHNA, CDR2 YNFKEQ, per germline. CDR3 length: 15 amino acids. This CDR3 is CASSQVTGAGNTIYF. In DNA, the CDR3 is TGTGCCAGCAGCCAAGTGACAGGAGCTGGAAACACCATATATTTT.

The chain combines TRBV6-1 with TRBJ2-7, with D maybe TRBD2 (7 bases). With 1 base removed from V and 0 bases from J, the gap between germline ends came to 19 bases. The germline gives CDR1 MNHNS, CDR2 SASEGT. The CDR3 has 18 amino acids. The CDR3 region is CASSEGWGGGEFSYEQYF. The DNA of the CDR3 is TGTGCCAGCAGTGAAGGATGGGGAGGGGGTGAGTTCTCCTACGAGCAGTACTTC.